This section outlines one T cell receptor (beta chain) sequence together with its context. As yet, its antigen is unknown. No donor had fewer than one pre-ART PBMC sample or fewer than two post-ART PBMC samples. Everyone in the study who had HIV was treated in the United States. With 2 bases removed from V and 1 base from J, the gap between germline ends came to 8 bases. CDR3 length: 14 residues. Per germline, CDR1 MNHEY and CDR2 SMNVEV (reference sequence). This sample is part of a study of long-term antiretroviral therapy in people with HIV. Notes on the study in general: Compared with controls, HIV repertoires showed narrower CDR3 length ranges. Relative to transplant donor controls, diversity remained lower despite increasing after ART.

Survey level was the resolution at which the v3.0 immunoSEQ assay ran. Only in-frame clones appear in the TCRdb table, and some are missing; sequencing was by immunoSEQ multiplex PCR. The sample records about 24,000 clones, roughly 79% being singletons. The chain combines TRBV27 with TRBJ1-1; a weak D match, TRBD1 (6 bases). The sample in question was unsorted PBMCs, obtained at the start of antiretroviral therapy, before treatment. The clonotype was recovered from a woman aged 18-30 years with HIV. Written as DNA, the CDR3 is TGTGCCAGCAGTTTAGGGGGCCCGAACACTGAAGCTTTCTTT. It codes for CASSLGGPNTEAFF.